Listed below are T cell receptor beta chains from one sample, sequenced in a study of identical twins. TCRdb reanalysed the 5' RACE reads using MiXCR and keeps one entry per CDR3 protein. The sample records some 250,000 distinct CDR3 sequences, more than 9.5% being singletons. The same specimen was also included in a second study, on yellow fever vaccine responses in identical twins.

The source material was memory (CD45RO+) T cells sorted from blood. Receptors were obtained from a woman between 18 and 29 years old in good health. CDR3s include the opening cysteine and the closing phenylalanine or tryptophan. The D gene is left open where the match is weak. Expanded clones are given a class, and other clones once, few, many or no size at all.

.	TRBJ2-7	.	TRBV12-3/TRBV12-4	CASRPADSIYEQYF	TGTGCCAGCAGACCCGCGGACAGTATCTACGAGCAGTACTTC
TRBD1	TRBJ1-1	.	TRBV5-1	CASSSGTGLSEAFF	TGCGCCAGCAGCTCCGGGACAGGGTTGTCTGAAGCTTTCTTT
.	TRBJ2-7	.	TRBV20-1	CSASLGLIYEQYF	TGCAGTGCTTCCCTCGGGCTAATATACGAGCAGTACTTC
.	TRBJ2-7	.	TRBV2	CASAQSHEQYF	TGTGCCAGTGCCCAGTCCCACGAGCAGTACTTC
TRBD1	TRBJ2-1	.	TRBV7-9	CASSFQGAPYNEQFF	TGTGCCAGCAGTTTCCAGGGGGCCCCCTACAATGAGCAGTTCTTC
TRBD1	TRBJ1-5	.	TRBV18	CASSARDSEGNQPQHF	TGTGCCAGCTCAGCCCGGGACAGTGAAGGCAATCAGCCCCAGCATTTT
.	TRBJ2-2	few	TRBV25-1	CASSVSTGELFF	TGTGCCAGCAGTGTTAGTACCGGGGAGCTGTTTTTT
.	TRBJ2-1	few	TRBV3-1	CASSRLMNEYNEQFF	TGTGCCAGCAGCCGCCTGATGAACGAGTACAATGAGCAGTTCTTC
TRBD1	TRBJ2-7	few	TRBV12-3/TRBV12-4	CASSPRQGRSYEQYF	TGTGCCAGCAGTCCCCGACAGGGGAGATCCTACGAGCAGTACTTC
TRBD1	TRBJ2-7	few	TRBV20-1	CSAMGDRSVYEQYF	TGCAGTGCTATGGGGGACAGGAGTGTTTACGAGCAGTACTTC
TRBD1	TRBJ1-6	many	TRBV20-1	CSAQEPDRGGSPLHF	TGCAGTGCTCAAGAACCTGACAGGGGTGGTTCACCCCTCCACTTT
TRBD2	TRBJ2-1	.	TRBV9	CASSVGRLAGGEQFF	TGTGCCAGCAGCGTAGGGCGTCTAGCGGGGGGGGAGCAGTTCTTC
TRBD2	TRBJ2-7	few	TRBV15	CATSRDREATNTYEQYF	TGTGCCACCAGCAGAGACCGGGAGGCCACAAATACCTACGAGCAGTACTTC
TRBD1	TRBJ2-1	.	TRBV14	CASSLGTVQFF	TGTGCCAGCAGCCTAGGGACAGTACAGTTCTTC
.	TRBJ1-2	many	TRBV10-3	CAINGGAGYGYTF	TGTGCCATCAACGGAGGGGCAGGGTACGGCTACACCTTC
.	TRBJ2-3	many	TRBV6-1	CASILRAPNTDTQYF	TGTGCCAGCATCCTCCGGGCCCCTAACACAGATACGCAGTATTTT
.	TRBJ1-6	many	TRBV15	CATSRGQVNSPLHF	TGTGCCACCAGCAGAGGACAGGTTAATTCACCCCTCCACTTT
.	TRBJ2-5	few	TRBV5-1	CASSVNLQGRETQYF	TGCGCCAGCAGTGTAAATCTTCAGGGAAGAGAGACCCAGTACTTC
.	TRBJ2-2	once	TRBV14	CASREGLTGELFF	TGTGCCAGCAGGGAAGGACTCACCGGGGAGCTGTTTTTT
TRBD2	TRBJ2-5	many	TRBV11-2	CASSASGGQETQYF	TGTGCCAGCAGCGCTAGCGGGGGGCAAGAGACCCAGTACTTC
TRBD1	TRBJ2-7	few	TRBV20-1	CSATQGASYEQYF	TGCAGTGCCACACAGGGGGCGTCCTACGAGCAGTACTTC
TRBD1	TRBJ2-3	.	TRBV7-3	CASSLGRGRTDTQYF	TGTGCCAGCAGCTTAGGCAGGGGGCGCACAGATACGCAGTATTTT
.	TRBJ2-7	.	TRBV15	CATSRFPGPPYEQYF	TGTGCCACCAGCAGATTCCCAGGCCCTCCCTACGAGCAGTACTTC
.	TRBJ2-5	few	TRBV6-1	CATASTGSLQETQYF	TGTGCCACCGCATCCACAGGGTCCCTCCAGGAGACCCAGTACTTC
TRBD1	TRBJ2-4	.	TRBV5-1	CASRRDREGGNIQYF	TGCGCCAGCAGAAGGGACAGGGAAGGGGGAAACATTCAGTACTTC
TRBD1	TRBJ2-2	.	TRBV29-1	CSGGTGASTGELFF	TGCAGCGGGGGAACAGGGGCGAGCACCGGGGAGCTGTTTTTT
.	TRBJ1-4	.	TRBV11-1	CASSLRPGTLQSNEKLFF	TGTGCCAGCAGCTTAAGGCCAGGGACCCTTCAGTCTAATGAAAAACTGTTTTTT
TRBD1	TRBJ2-7	.	TRBV9	CASSAEGGTGFTYEQYF	TGTGCCAGCAGCGCCGAGGGGGGGACAGGGTTTACCTACGAGCAGTACTTC
.	TRBJ2-7	many	TRBV29-1	CSATDRSELYF	TGCAGCGCAACTGACAGGAGCGAGCTGTACTTC
TRBD2	TRBJ2-1	few	TRBV5-6	CASSPPVRAGVSYEQFF	TGTGCCAGCAGCCCCCCTGTTCGAGCGGGAGTATCTTATGAGCAGTTCTTC
TRBD1	TRBJ1-2	few	TRBV6-1	CASSSLDRGRTYGYTF	TGTGCCAGCAGCTCATTGGACAGGGGGAGGACCTATGGCTACACCTTC
.	TRBJ2-7	.	TRBV15	CATSRDLQVPYEQYF	TGTGCCACCAGCAGAGATCTGCAGGTCCCGTACGAGCAGTACTTC
.	TRBJ2-7	.	TRBV20-1	CSASAGAPYEQYF	TGCAGTGCTAGTGCAGGGGCCCCCTACGAGCAGTACTTC
TRBD2	TRBJ2-3	few	TRBV20-1	CSASGGSGDADTQYF	TGCAGTGCCTCGGGGGGGTCAGGGGACGCGGATACGCAGTATTTT
.	TRBJ2-1	many	TRBV3-1	CASSQGIGISNGDEQFF	TGTGCCAGCAGCCAAGGCATAGGCATATCAAACGGAGATGAGCAGTTCTTC
.	TRBJ2-1	.	TRBV9	CASSVADYNEQFF	TGTGCCAGCAGCGTAGCGGACTACAATGAGCAGTTCTTC
.	TRBJ1-1	.	TRBV7-2	CASSLSAGMAEAFF	TGTGCCAGCAGCTTATCGGCTGGGATGGCCGAAGCTTTCTTT
TRBD2	TRBJ2-5	.	TRBV3-1	CASSLRTSGGRETQYF	TGTGCCAGCAGCCTCCGGACTAGCGGGGGGAGGGAGACCCAGTACTTC
TRBD1	TRBJ2-3	.	TRBV24-1	CATSDPRQGAGTDTQYF	TGTGCCACCAGTGATCCACGACAGGGGGCCGGTACGGATACGCAGTATTTT
TRBD2	TRBJ2-5	.	TRBV7-2	CASSQGWGLASEETQYF	TGTGCCAGCAGCCAAGGGTGGGGACTAGCTTCCGAAGAGACCCAGTACTTC
TRBD1	TRBJ1-5	many	TRBV29-1	CSVIFRGQGQLYSNQPQHF	TGCAGCGTTATTTTCCGGGGACAGGGTCAACTTTATAGCAATCAGCCCCAGCATTTT
TRBD1	TRBJ1-5	.	TRBV7-8	CASSPRTGNQPQHF	TGTGCCAGCAGCCCTCGGACAGGGAATCAGCCCCAGCATTTT